Described below is a single T cell receptor (beta chain) sequence and its context. Its matching antigen is unknown. This entry comes from a study of T cells in localized non-small cell lung cancer. Study-level findings and limits: The study sequenced only one region of the tumor. As a result, intratumor heterogeneity could not be excluded and remains possible. The greatest T cell clonality was found in uninvolved adjacent lung (higher than in tumor).

Sequenced by immunoSEQ multiplex PCR; TCRdb stores in-frame clones only, minus some. The sample consists of around 20,000 clones, about 90% of them appearing once. The sequence derives from a woman between 35 and 70 years old with stage I lung adenocarcinoma. The specimen comprised peripheral blood, sampled before any cancer treatment.

The CDR3 nucleotides are TGTGCCAGCAGCCAAGAATCCGGGACACCTTCCTACGAGCAGTACTTC. It is translated as CASSQESGTPSYEQYF. V and J are TRBV4-2 and TRBJ2-5; a possible D gene is TRBD1 (6 bases). The J call may be wrong; the DNA end is better matched by TRBJ2-7. CDR1 LGHNA and CDR2 YNFKEQ come from the germline V gene. CDR3 length equals 16 residues.